The entry below describes one T cell receptor (beta chain). This clonotype was counted ten times or more. Its antigen is not yet known. Base qualities are not provided; no much larger clone lies one nucleotide away. The sample originates from a study of T cell repertoires in cytomegalovirus infection (dated by TCRdb to the late 2010s). The study in broad terms: Donor HLA type was relevant to the analysis, because carriage of CMV infection together with the matching HLA type was indicated by public TCR beta signatures.

The data were produced on an Illumina HiSeq 1500. TCRdb handled the public reads itself, with Q25 trimming in fastp and clone calling in MiXCR, and kept productive beta chains. Rows are unified per CDR3 protein, each entry keeping the most common DNA and genes. In all, the sample holds some 180,000 distinct CDR3 sequences, and roughly a fifth of those were seen once. The ten largest clonotypes hold 2.9% of the sample. What the study reported, not specific to this receptor: The ex vivo response was dominated by HLA-C-restricted CMV-specific TCR beta clonotypes, and the single most frequent clonotype in two of eight donors was supplied by these HLA-C-restricted clonotypes. Cumulative frequency of public TCR beta family members discriminated carriers of CMV infection plus the relevant HLA type in this cohort and an independent 352-donor cohort.

The receptor's source is a human donor in good health (CMV status not recorded). Some clones in this sample may be carry-over from other donors' samples. Sample: PBMCs.

The nucleotides read TGTGCCAGCAGAGATAGTTCGGACTATGGCTACACCTTC. Its protein is CASRDSSDYGYTF. The chain is assembled from TRBV6-2 or TRBV6-3 and TRBJ1-2; the D segment cannot be called with confidence. The CDR3, from cysteine to phenylalanine, totals 13 residues. This entry keeps only the CDR3 DNA: 39 bases, framed from base 1. V is reduced by 6 bases and J by 3 bases, leaving a spacing of 11 bases between them. As encoded in the germline V gene, CDR1 is MNHEY while CDR2 is SVGEGT.